The T cell receptor beta chain described here comes from a study of early T cells in non-severe SARS-CoV-2 infection. In the study overall: The sequenced material was bulk RNA from unsorted whole blood, and its chains were unpaired.

Study-level results: Anti-spike CD8 responses were favored by VDJdb matching, which missed private and CD4 specificities.

Individual cDNA molecules were tagged with unique molecular identifiers, the study reported. Each CDR3 protein is one row after TCRdb ran MiXCR on the 5' RACE reads. The table has around 89,000 distinct CDR3 sequences, approximately 14% seen once. Note on this clonotype: Its antigen is undetermined.

This CDR3 has 13 amino acids. The trim removed 5 bases at V and 4 bases at J, leaving 4 bases unmatched. CDR1 SGHRS and CDR2 YFSETQ come from the germline V gene. The receptor's source is an adult who was a healthcare worker with PCR-confirmed SARS-CoV-2 infection or an uninfected control (not recorded which). The sequenced material came from whole blood. The chain carries TRBV5-1 and TRBJ1-1; 8 positions match TRBD1. CDR3 region: CASRTTGVTEAFF. CDR3 sequence (DNA): TGCGCCAGCAGAACGACAGGGGTCACTGAAGCTTTCTTT.